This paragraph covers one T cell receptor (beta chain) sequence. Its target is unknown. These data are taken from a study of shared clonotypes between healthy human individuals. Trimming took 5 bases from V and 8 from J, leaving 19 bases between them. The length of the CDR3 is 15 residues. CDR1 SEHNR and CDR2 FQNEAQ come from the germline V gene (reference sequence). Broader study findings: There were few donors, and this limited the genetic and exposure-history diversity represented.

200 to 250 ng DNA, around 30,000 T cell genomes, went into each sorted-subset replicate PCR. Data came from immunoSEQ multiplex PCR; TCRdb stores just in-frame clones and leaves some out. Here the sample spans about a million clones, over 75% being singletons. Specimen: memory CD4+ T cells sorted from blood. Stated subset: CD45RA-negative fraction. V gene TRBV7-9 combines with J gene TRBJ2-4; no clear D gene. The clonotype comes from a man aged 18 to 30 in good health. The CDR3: CASSAQEADRDIQYF. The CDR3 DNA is TGTGCCAGCAGCGCGCAAGAGGCGGACCGGGACATTCAGTACTTC.